The 20 T cell receptor beta chains in this list originate from one sample, sequenced in a study of shared clonotypes between healthy human individuals. Produced via immunoSEQ multiplex PCR; TCRdb's table is partial and in-frame only. The table has roughly 1.5 million clones, 95% to 99% seen once; the top ten hold around 0.45%. Material for sequencing was naive CD4+ T cells sorted from blood. Described subset: CD45RA+ positively selected. Receptor source: a man younger than 40 in good health.

The chain combines TRBV4-2 with TRBJ2-3, with D possibly being TRBD1 (6 bases). Germline V CDR1 and CDR2: LGHNA, YNFKEQ. Trimming took 1 base from V and 5 from J, leaving 7 bases between them. This CDR3 contains 13 residues. The CDR3 nucleotides read TGTGCCAGCAGCCAAGGCAGGGGAGATACGCAGTATTTT. This gives the protein CASSQGRGDTQYF.

This clone came up once. The chain recombines TRBV5-4 with TRBJ1-2; D call uncertain. This CDR3 is built from 14 residues. CDR1 is SGHNT and CDR2 is YYREEE in the germline V gene (reference sequence). Trimming stripped 4 bases from V and 3 bases from J, with 13 bases between. The CDR3 here is CASSPLIEDYGYTF. CDR3 in DNA: TGTGCCAGCAGCCCCTTAATTGAGGACTATGGCTACACCTTC. Complete variable domain (other parts from reference TRBV5-4 and TRBJ1-2): ETGVTQSPTHLIKTRGQQVTLRCSSQSGHNTVSWYQQALGQGPQFIFQYYREEENGRGNFPPRFSGLQFPNYSSELNVNALELDDSALYLCASSPLIEDYGYTFGSGTRLTVV.

This rearrangement joins TRBV5-1 to TRBJ2-1, with TRBD2 identical over 10 bases. Germline CDR1 is SGHRS and CDR2 is YFSETQ. This CDR3 is built from 15 residues. After removal of 6 bases from V and 7 bases from J, the junction contained 10 bases not matched to a gene. The CDR3 region is CASTPAGGPGNEQFF. The CDR3, as DNA: TGCGCCAGCACTCCAGCGGGAGGGCCGGGAAATGAGCAGTTCTTC. Full variable domain (missing parts from reference TRBV5-1 and TRBJ2-1): KAGVTQTPRYLIKTRGQQVTLSCSPISGHRSVSWYQQTPGQGLQFLFEYFSETQRNKGNFPGRFSGRQFSNSRSEMNVSTLELGDSALYLCASTPAGGPGNEQFFGPGTRLTVL.

The V gene is TRBV2, the J gene TRBJ2-7; 9 bases agree with TRBD2. Looked up from germline, CDR1 is SNHLY and CDR2 is FYNNEI. Trimming at V came to 4 bases and at J to 3 bases, leaving 7 bases not matched to a gene. The CDR3 is 15 amino acids. The CDR3 DNA reads TGTGCCAGCAGTGGGTCGCTAGCGGGAAGCTACGAGCAGTACTTC. Its translation: CASSGSLAGSYEQYF.

This clone was recorded once. The chain uses TRBV6-1 and TRBJ2-7; no clear D. Per the germline V gene, CDR1 is MNHNS and CDR2 is SASEGT. This CDR3 has 13 amino acids. Trimming stripped 2 bases from V and 6 bases from J, with 11 bases between. CDR3 DNA: TGTGCCAGCAGTGAACTTTTTGGAATCGAGCAGTACTTC. It is translated as CASSELFGIEQYF.

Turning to this clone: At one end, the junction sequence differs from germline, possibly due to a read error. J is TRBJ2-1 and V is TRBV20-1, with TRBD2 identical over 9 bases. This CDR3 comprises 11 residues. CDR1 DFQATT and CDR2 SNEGSKA come from the germline V gene (reference sequence). CDR3 nucleotides: TGCAGTGCCCTTACCGGGACTAGCTGTATCTTC. Its translation is CSALTGTSCIF.

The V and J genes are TRBV15 and TRBJ2-1; the D is unclear. The V end lost 4 bases, the J end lost 9 bases, and 10 bases lay between the germline ends. The CDR3 has 12 amino acids. Germline CDR1 reads LNHNV; CDR2 reads YYDKDF (reference sequence). For the CDR3, the DNA is TGTGCCACCAGCACCTTGGGTCTTGAGCAGTTCTTC. Protein: CATSTLGLEQFF.

The chain is built from TRBV11-2 and TRBJ2-7; 7 bases map to TRBD1. Germline V lookup: CDR1 SGHAT, CDR2 FQNNGV. The CDR3 contains 16 residues. The trim removed 4 bases at V and 0 bases at J, leaving 9 bases unmatched. CDR3 bases: TGTGCCAGCAGCTCCCACGTCTGGACAGGCTCCTACGAGCAGTACTTC. Translating it yields CASSSHVWTGSYEQYF.

The CDR3 sequence is CASSDPGHSYEQYF. The CDR3 region has the DNA TGTGCCAGTAGCGACCCGGGACACTCCTACGAGCAGTACTTC. The gene calls are TRBV19 and TRBJ2-7; maybe TRBD1 (6 bases). Germline assignment: CDR1 LNHDA and CDR2 SQIVND (reference sequence). The germline V and J ends were trimmed by 6 bases and 0 bases, with 12 bases remaining between them. This CDR3 is 14 amino acids long.

This sequence joins TRBV29-1 and TRBJ2-4; the D gene is possibly TRBD2 (5 bases). V was clipped by 4 bases and J by 8 bases, with 24 bases between them. The CDR3 is made up of 16 amino acids. Germline-derived CDR1 and CDR2 are SQVTM and ANQGSEA. CDR3 in amino acids: CSVAGNSRAIADIQYF. Written as DNA, the CDR3 is TGCAGCGTTGCCGGGAACTCTAGGGCCATTGCAGACATTCAGTACTTC.

The rearrangement joins TRBV14 to TRBJ1-1; the D is unclear. The CDR3 runs to 14 residues. Trimming removed 0 bases at V and 8 bases at J, with 13 bases between. Germline V gene lookup returns CDR1 SGHDN and CDR2 FVKESK. As DNA, the CDR3 is TGTGCCAGCAGCCAAGAGGTAGGGCGGCCCGAAGCTTTCTTT. It encodes CASSQEVGRPEAFF.

The chain combines TRBV4-1 with TRBJ2-1; TRBD2 is a possible D gene (5 bases). The CDR3 is 13 residues long. Trimming removed 5 bases from V and 5 bases from J, with 10 bases in between. The germline gives CDR1 MGHRA, CDR2 YSYEKL. The CDR3 protein is CASSEGIHNEQFF. CDR3 DNA: TGCGCCAGCAGCGAGGGTATCCACAATGAGCAGTTCTTC.

The chain combines TRBV7-2 with TRBJ2-5, with D perhaps matching TRBD2 (6 bases). There are 16 residues in the CDR3. Trimming pared 1 base from V and 2 bases from J, leaving 14 bases between. Germline V gives CDR1 SGHTA, CDR2 FQGNSA. Here the CDR3 reads CASSLVPVAGQETQYF. The CDR3 bases are TGTGCCAGCAGCTTAGTCCCAGTGGCGGGACAAGAGACCCAGTACTTC.

The CDR3 spells CASSLSLTVNTEAFF. As DNA, the CDR3 is TGTGCCAGCAGTTTATCCCTGACAGTCAACACTGAAGCTTTCTTT. The rearrangement uses TRBV27 and TRBJ1-1; tentative D call: TRBD1 (5 bases). V lost 0 bases and J lost 2, with 10 bases in between. CDR3 length: 15 amino acids. In germline, CDR1 is MNHEY, CDR2 SMNVEV (reference sequence).

This clone appeared a single time. The J gene is TRBJ1-1, the V gene TRBV5-4, with D maybe TRBD1 (5 bases). The CDR3 sequence is 16 residues long. V was pared by 2 bases and J by 4 bases, with 18 bases between. Looked up from germline, CDR1 is SGHNT and CDR2 is YYREEE (reference sequence). CDR3 sequence reads: CASSFSPARGTTEAFF. The CDR3 DNA reads TGTGCCAGCAGCTTTAGTCCCGCGAGGGGCACCACTGAAGCTTTCTTT.

The chain links TRBV18 to TRBJ2-7; TRBD1 matches at 7 bases. Germline V CDR1 and CDR2: KGHSH, LQKENI. V shed 4 bases and J 9 bases; nucleotides not matched to a gene: 9. The CDR3 length is 13 residues. The CDR3, as DNA: TGTGCCAGCTCACTAGACAGGGCCGGGCGGCAGTACTTC. This gives the protein CASSLDRAGRQYF.

The rearrangement uses TRBV5-5 and TRBJ2-3; D remains unclear. The V end was cut by 0 bases, the J end by 1 base, with 6 bases between. The germline V gene has CDR1 SGHKS and CDR2 YYEKEE (reference sequence). The CDR3 loop spans 14 amino acids. The DNA of the CDR3 is TGTGCCAGCAGCTTGGTTCCTGGCACAGATACGCAGTATTTT. Amino acid sequence: CASSLVPGTDTQYF.

On this clone: The sample has other DNA sequences that encode this CDR3 too. The CDR3 spells CASSSGLNTEAFF. The CDR3 DNA sequence: TGTGCCAGCTCATCGGGACTGAACACTGAAGCTTTCTTT. V gene TRBV18 combines with J gene TRBJ1-1; D is possibly TRBD1 (5 bases). Per the germline V gene, CDR1 is KGHSH and CDR2 is LQKENI. The CDR3 has 13 amino acids. Trimming pared 5 bases from V and 0 bases from J, leaving 7 bases between.

As DNA, the CDR3 is TGTGCCAGTAGCAGCAAGGGGGTGGGGACCTACGAGCAGTACTTC. Amino acids: CASSSKGVGTYEQYF. This sequence joins TRBV19 and TRBJ2-7; tentative D call: TRBD1 (6 bases). V was trimmed by 6 bases and J by 2 bases, leaving 17 bases between them. Germline loops: CDR1 LNHDA, CDR2 SQIVND (reference sequence). The CDR3 has 15 residues.

The gene calls are TRBV11-3 and TRBJ2-5, with 8 bases aligning to TRBD1. The V and J ends lost 5 bases and 2 bases, in that order; junction bases with no gene match: 10. The CDR3 is 16 amino acids. CDR1 and CDR2 (germline): SGHNT, YENEEA. CDR3 loop: CASSTGQGPSQETQYF. The CDR3 DNA follows: TGTGCCAGCAGCACTGGACAGGGTCCCTCTCAAGAGACCCAGTACTTC.